This T cell receptor (beta chain) was sequenced during a study of cytomegalovirus exposure and HLA in healthy donors. The CDR3 is 12 amino acids. Germline V gene data show CDR1 as SGHRS and CDR2 as YFSETQ. Researchers ran the PCR with 60 Vbeta and 13 Jbeta primers. Profiled with immunoSEQ multiplex PCR; TCRdb holds only in-frame clones, not every one. This sample carries some 150,000 clones, approximately 82% of them seen once, and the ten largest clones take approximately 1.9%. To note about this clone: At one of its ends the junction is not consistent with the germline gene, which may arise from a read error.

The sequence derives from a woman between 40 and 55 years old in good health and CMV-seronegative. This chain connects TRBV5-1 to TRBJ2-7; the D gene is possibly TRBD1 (6 bases). The specimen sequenced was PBMCs. The CDR3 DNA follows: TGCGCCAGCAGATTGGACAGCTACGAGCAGTACTTC. Its protein is CASRLDSYEQYF.